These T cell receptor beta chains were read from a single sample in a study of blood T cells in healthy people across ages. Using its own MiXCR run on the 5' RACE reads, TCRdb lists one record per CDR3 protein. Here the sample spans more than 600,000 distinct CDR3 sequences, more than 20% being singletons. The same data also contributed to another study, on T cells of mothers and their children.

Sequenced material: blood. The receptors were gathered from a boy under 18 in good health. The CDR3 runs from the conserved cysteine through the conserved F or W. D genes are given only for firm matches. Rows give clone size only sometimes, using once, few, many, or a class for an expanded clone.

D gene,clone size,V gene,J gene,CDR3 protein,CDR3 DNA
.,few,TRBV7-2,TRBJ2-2,CASSNGGANTGELFF,TGTGCCAGCAGCAATGGCGGGGCGAACACCGGGGAGCTGTTTTTT
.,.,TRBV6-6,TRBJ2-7,CASSYSRSSYEQCF,TGTGCCAGCAGTTACTCTCGGAGCTCCTACGAGCAGTGCTTC
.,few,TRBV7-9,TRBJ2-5,CASSFYAEETQYF,TGTGCCAGCAGCTTTTACGCGGAAGAGACCCAGTACTTC
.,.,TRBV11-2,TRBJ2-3,CASSLDYSTDTQYF,TGTGCCAGCAGCTTAGACTACAGCACAGATACGCAGTATTTT
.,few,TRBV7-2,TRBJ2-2,CASSIPMDWRNTGELFF,TGTGCCAGCAGCATACCTATGGACTGGCGGAACACCGGGGAGCTGTTTTTT
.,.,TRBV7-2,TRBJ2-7,CASSLTPGAGLRDEQYF,TGTGCCAGCAGCTTAACCCCAGGGGCGGGACTCAGGGACGAGCAGTACTTC
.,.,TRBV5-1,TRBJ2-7,CASSNTPLEQYF,TGCGCCAGCAGCAACACGCCGCTGGAGCAGTACTTC
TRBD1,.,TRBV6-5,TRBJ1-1,CASSYSTGWTEAFF,TGTGCCAGCAGTTACTCGACAGGGTGGACTGAAGCTTTCTTT
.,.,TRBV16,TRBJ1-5,CASSQFFGGNQPQHF,TGTGCCAGCAGCCAATTCTTCGGGGGCAATCAGCCCCAGCATTTT
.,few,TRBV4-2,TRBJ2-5,CASSQQGSLQETQYF,TGTGCCAGCAGCCAACAGGGTTCCCTCCAGGAGACCCAGTACTTC
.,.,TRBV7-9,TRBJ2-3,CASSFSLVADTQYF,TGTGCCAGCAGCTTTTCGCTAGTCGCCGATACGCAGTATTTT
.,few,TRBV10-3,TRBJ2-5,CATENGGETQYF,TGTGCCACCGAGAACGGGGGAGAGACCCAGTACTTC
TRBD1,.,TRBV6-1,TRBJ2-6,CASSPRQGASGANVLTF,TGTGCCAGCAGTCCCAGACAGGGGGCCTCTGGGGCCAACGTCCTGACTTTC
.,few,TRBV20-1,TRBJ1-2,CSALLQGANYGYTF,TGCAGTGCTCTTTTACAGGGAGCTAACTATGGCTACACCTTC
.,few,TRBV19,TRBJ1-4,CASSEGEEEKLFF,TGTGCCAGTAGCGAGGGAGAAGAAGAAAAACTGTTTTTT
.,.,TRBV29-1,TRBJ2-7,CSVVYWGGSYEQYF,TGCAGCGTGGTTTATTGGGGAGGTTCCTACGAGCAGTACTTC
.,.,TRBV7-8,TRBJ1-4,CASSFAWRPNEKLFF,TGTGCCAGCAGTTTCGCATGGCGACCTAATGAAAAACTGTTTTTT
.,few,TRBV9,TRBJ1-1,CASSVATDTANTEAFF,TGTGCCAGCAGCGTAGCTACGGACACTGCGAACACTGAAGCTTTCTTT
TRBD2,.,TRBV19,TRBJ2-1,CASSSRTSGGFYNEQFF,TGTGCCAGTAGTAGTCGGACTAGCGGGGGGTTCTACAATGAGCAGTTCTTC
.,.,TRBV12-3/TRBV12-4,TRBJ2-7,CASSFGREDEQYF,TGTGCCAGCAGTTTCGGCAGGGAGGACGAGCAGTACTTC
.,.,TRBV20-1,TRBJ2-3,CSAGDFLGSDTQYF,TGCAGTGCTGGGGACTTCCTTGGCTCAGATACGCAGTATTTT
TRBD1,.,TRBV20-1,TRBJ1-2,CSASDLQGAQYGYTF,TGCAGTGCTAGTGACCTACAGGGGGCCCAGTATGGCTACACCTTC
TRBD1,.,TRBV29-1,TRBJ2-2,CSAQGAGELFF,TGCAGCGCTCAGGGGGCCGGGGAGCTGTTTTTT
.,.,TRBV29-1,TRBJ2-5,CSVERGQQETQYF,TGCAGCGTTGAGCGGGGGCAACAAGAGACCCAGTACTTC
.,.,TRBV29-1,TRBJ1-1,CSADTEAFF,TGCAGCGCCGACACTGAAGCCTTCTTT
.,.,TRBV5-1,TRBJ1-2,CASSLSSSGVVYGYTF,TGCGCCAGCAGCTTGTCAAGCAGTGGGGTGGTCTATGGCTACACCTTC
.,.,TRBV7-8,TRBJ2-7,CASSPTKTYEQYF,TGTGCCAGCAGCCCGACTAAGACCTACGAGCAGTACTTC
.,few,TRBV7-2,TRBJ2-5,CASSLEGRGIQETQYF,TGTGCCAGCAGCTTAGAAGGGCGCGGGATACAAGAGACCCAGTACTTC
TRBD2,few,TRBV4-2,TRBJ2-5,CASSIGLAGNSAQYF,TGTGCCAGCAGCATTGGGCTAGCGGGAAATTCAGCGCAGTACTTC
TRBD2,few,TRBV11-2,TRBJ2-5,CASSLGSGGGARQETQYF,TGTGCCAGCAGCTTAGGCTCGGGCGGGGGAGCCCGACAAGAGACCCAGTACTTC
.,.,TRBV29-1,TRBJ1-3,CSAAGGSGNTIYF,TGCAGCGCGGCGGGTGGCTCTGGAAACACCATATATTTT
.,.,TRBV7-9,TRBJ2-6,CARRAAGANVLTF,TGTGCCCGCAGGGCCGCTGGGGCCAACGTCCTGACTTTC
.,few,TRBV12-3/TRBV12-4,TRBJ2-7,CASSPAFYEQYF,TGTGCCAGCAGTCCCGCCTTCTACGAGCAGTACTTC
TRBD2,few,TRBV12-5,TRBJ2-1,CASGSWTSSGEQFF,TGTGCTAGTGGTTCCTGGACTAGTTCCGGTGAGCAGTTCTTC
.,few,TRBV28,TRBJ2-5,CASSSPDSYQETQYF,TGTGCCAGCAGTTCCCCGGACTCCTACCAAGAGACCCAGTACTTC
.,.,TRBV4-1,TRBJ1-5,CASSQDDQNQPQHF,TGCGCCAGCAGCCAAGATGATCAGAATCAGCCCCAGCATTTT
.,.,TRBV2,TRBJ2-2,CASSVRFGQKNTGELFF,TGTGCCAGCAGTGTACGTTTCGGACAGAAGAACACCGGGGAGCTGTTTTTT
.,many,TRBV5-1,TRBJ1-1,CASSSTGMDTEAFF,TGCGCCAGCAGCTCCACAGGGATGGACACTGAAGCTTTCTTT
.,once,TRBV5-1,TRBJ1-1,CASSLQGPLEAFF,TGCGCCAGCAGCCTACAGGGACCGCTTGAAGCTTTCTTT
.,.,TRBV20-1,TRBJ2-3,CSARQRDMQYF,TGCAGTGCTAGACAACGGGATATGCAGTATTTT
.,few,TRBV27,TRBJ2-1,CAGSPHQGETYNEQFF,TGTGCCGGCAGTCCTCACCAGGGCGAGACCTACAATGAGCAGTTCTTC
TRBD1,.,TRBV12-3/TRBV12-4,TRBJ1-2,CASSTGTGGLGYTF,TGTGCCAGCAGTACGGGGACAGGGGGCCTTGGCTACACCTTC
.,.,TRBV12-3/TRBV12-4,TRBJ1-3,CASKMGFSGNTIYF,TGTGCCAGCAAAATGGGGTTCTCTGGAAACACCATATATTTT
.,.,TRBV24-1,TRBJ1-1,CATRSRDILNTEAFF,TGTGCCACCCGGAGCCGGGACATTCTGAACACTGAAGCTTTCTTT
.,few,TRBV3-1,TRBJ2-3,CASSHVLIPTQYF,TGTGCCAGCAGCCACGTTTTGATCCCAACGCAGTATTTT